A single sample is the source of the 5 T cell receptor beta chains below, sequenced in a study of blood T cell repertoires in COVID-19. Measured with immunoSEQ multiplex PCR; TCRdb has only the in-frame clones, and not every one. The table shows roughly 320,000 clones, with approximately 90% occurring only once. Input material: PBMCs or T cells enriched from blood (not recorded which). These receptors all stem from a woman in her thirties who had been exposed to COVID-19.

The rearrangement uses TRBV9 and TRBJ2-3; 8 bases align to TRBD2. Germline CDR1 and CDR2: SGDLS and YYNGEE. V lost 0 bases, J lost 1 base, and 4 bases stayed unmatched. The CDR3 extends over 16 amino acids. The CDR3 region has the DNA TGTGCCAGCAGCGTAGAAGCGCGGGGGGGCACAGATACGCAGTATTTT. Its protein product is CASSVEARGGTDTQYF.

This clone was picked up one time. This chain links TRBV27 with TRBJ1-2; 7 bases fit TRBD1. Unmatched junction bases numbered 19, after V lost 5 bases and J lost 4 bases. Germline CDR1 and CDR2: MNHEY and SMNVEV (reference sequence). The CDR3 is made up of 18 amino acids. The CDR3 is CASSPYHGTALLGYGYTF. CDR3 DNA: TGTGCCAGCAGTCCCTACCACGGGACAGCCCTCTTGGGCTATGGCTACACCTTC.

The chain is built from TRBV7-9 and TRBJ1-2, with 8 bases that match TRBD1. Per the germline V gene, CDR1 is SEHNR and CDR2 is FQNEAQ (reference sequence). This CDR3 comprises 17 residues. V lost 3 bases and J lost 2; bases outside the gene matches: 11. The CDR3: CASSFGAGGEGNYGYTF. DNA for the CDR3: TGTGCCAGCAGCTTCGGGGCAGGGGGCGAAGGGAACTATGGCTACACCTTC.

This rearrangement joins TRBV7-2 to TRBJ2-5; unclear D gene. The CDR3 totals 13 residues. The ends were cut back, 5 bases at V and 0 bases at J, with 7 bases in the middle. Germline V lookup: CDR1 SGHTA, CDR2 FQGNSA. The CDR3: CASSPLYQETQYF. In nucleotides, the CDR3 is TGTGCCAGCAGCCCCTTGTACCAAGAGACCCAGTACTTC. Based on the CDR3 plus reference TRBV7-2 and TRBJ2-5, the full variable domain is GAGVSQSPSNKVTEKGKDVELRCDPISGHTALYWYRQSLGQGLEFLIYFQGNSAPDKSGLPSDRFSAERTGGSVSTLTIQRTQQEDSAVYLCASSPLYQETQYFGPGTRLLVL.

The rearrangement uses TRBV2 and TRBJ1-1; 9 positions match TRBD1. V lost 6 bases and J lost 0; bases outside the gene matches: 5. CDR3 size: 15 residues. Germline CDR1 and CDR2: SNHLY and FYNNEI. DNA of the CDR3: TGTGCCAGCAGACCGGGACAGGGAATGAACACTGAAGCTTTCTTT. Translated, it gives CASRPGQGMNTEAFF.